The 3 T cell receptor beta chains listed next were all sequenced from one sample in a study of T cells in Graves' hyperthyroidism and ophthalmopathy. TCR beta CDR3 regions were amplified from RNA. TCR CDR3 regions were first amplified by RT-PCR with HTBI primers. One entry per CDR3 protein, called by TCRdb with MiXCR from the multiplex PCR reads. The table shows 750,000 to 950,000 distinct CDR3 sequences, with roughly 40% occurring only once. The source material was blood. These TCRs come from a man younger than 35 with Graves' hyperthyroidism.

The chain combines TRBV14 with TRBJ2-7; D is possibly TRBD2 (6 bases). The CDR3 covers 17 residues. With 3 bases removed from V and 2 bases from J, the gap between germline ends came to 20 bases. Germline lookup yields CDR1 SGHDN and CDR2 FVKESK. The CDR3 spells CASSHSDGSGNPYEQYF. DNA for the CDR3: TGTGCCAGCAGCCATTCCGACGGGAGCGGAAACCCCTACGAGCAGTACTTC.

About this clonotype itself: This clone may be a read error of a much larger clone one base away. The chain uses TRBV25-1 and TRBJ1-1, with 9 bases that match TRBD1. CDR1 and CDR2 from the germline V gene are MGHDK and SYGVNS. This CDR3 has 13 residues. In DNA, the CDR3 is TGTGCCAGCGCAGGACAGGGGAGTACTGGAGCTTTCTTT. It yields the protein CASAGQGSTGAFF.

This clonotype was found many times. The DNA for the CDR3 is TGTGCCACCAGCAGTGCCCTAGCGGCCCTGAACACCGGGGAGCTGTTTTTT. It translates to CATSSALAALNTGELFF. The chain carries TRBV15 and TRBJ2-2, with 7 bases lining up with TRBD2. Germline V lookup: CDR1 LNHNV, CDR2 YYDKDF (reference sequence). Trimming took 3 bases from V and 1 from J; bases not matched to a gene: 8. The CDR3 is 17 amino acids.